Below, 11 T cell receptor beta chains from the same sample are listed, as sequenced in a study of glioma-infiltrating T cells. The iRepertoire nested amplicon-rescue multiplex PCR amplified TCR alpha and beta CDR3s from RNA. TCRdb recomputed calls from the multiplex PCR reads with MiXCR, one row per CDR3 protein. The sample consists of more than 350,000 distinct CDR3 sequences, approximately 42% of them appearing once. The sample consisted of glioma tissue, nonneoplastic brain tissue, or PBMCs (not recorded which). The receptors were sampled from a human donor with low-grade glioma or glioblastoma, undergoing nonglioma brain surgery, or in good health (not recorded which).

The gene calls are TRBV7-2 and TRBJ1-6, with D possibly matching TRBD1 (5 bases). The CDR3 has 12 residues. Deletions cut 5 bases from V and 14 bases from J, with 13 bases between. Germline V gene lookup returns CDR1 SGHTA and CDR2 FQGNSA. The CDR3, as DNA: TGTGCCAGCAGCCCGGGCCCACAGGCCCTCCACTTT. The encoded protein is CASSPGPQALHF.

The chain combines TRBV7-2 with TRBJ2-3; TRBD2 agrees at 13 bases. Germline CDR1 and CDR2: SGHTA and FQGNSA. Trimming cost V 8 bases and J 5 bases; bases outside gene matches: 1. CDR3 length equals 13 residues. The CDR3 region has the DNA TGTGCCAGCGGACTAGCGGGAGAAGATACGCAGTATTTT. The encoded protein is CASGLAGEDTQYF.

The chain is built from TRBV5-1 and TRBJ2-3; 7 positions agree with TRBD1. There are 15 residues in the CDR3. V lost 3 bases, J lost 3 bases, and 7 bases stayed unmatched. Germline lookup yields CDR1 SGHRS and CDR2 YFSETQ. CDR3 sequence reads: CASSSNTGQTDTQYF. The CDR3 DNA is TGCGCCAGCAGCTCGAATACGGGACAGACAGATACGCAGTATTTT.

Regarding this clonotype: This may arise from a read error, as a much more abundant clone is one base away. V usage is TRBV6-5 and J usage is TRBJ2-7; D unclear. This CDR3 contains 13 residues. CDR1 is MNHEY, CDR2 SVGAGI, per germline. Trimming stripped 4 bases from V and 7 bases from J, with 14 bases between. DNA for the CDR3: TGTGCCAGCAGTTTTGGCTCAGCCAATGAGCAGTACTTC. Amino acid sequence: CASSFGSANEQYF.

V and J are TRBV2 and TRBJ2-1; 8 nucleotides agree with TRBD2. V dropped 6 bases and J dropped 1; count of bases not matched to a gene: 8. Germline V lookup: CDR1 SNHLY, CDR2 FYNNEI. The CDR3 sequence is 16 residues long. CDR3 in amino acids: CASRKLAGWSYNEQFF. The DNA for the CDR3 is TGTGCCAGCAGGAAATTAGCGGGATGGTCCTACAATGAGCAGTTCTTC. Filled out from reference TRBV2 and TRBJ2-1, the complete variable domain reads EPEVTQTPSHQVTQMGQEVILRCVPISNHLYFYWYRQILGQKVEFLVSFYNNEISEKSEIFDDQFSVERPDGSNFTLKIRSTKLEDSAMYFCASRKLAGWSYNEQFFGPGTRLTVL.

The V call is TRBV2, the J call TRBJ1-1; D remains unclear. CDR3 length: 13 amino acids. The germline V gene encodes CDR1 SNHLY and CDR2 FYNNEI. Trimming took off 3 bases at V and 0 bases at J, with 5 bases between the two ends. CDR3 sequence (DNA): TGTGCCAGCAGTGACGACGTGAACACTGAAGCTTTCTTT. Amino acids: CASSDDVNTEAFF.

This clonotype was counted at least ten times. CDR3 in amino acids: CASSLSGPYEQYF. For the CDR3, the DNA is TGTGCCAGCAGTTTATCGGGACCCTACGAGCAGTACTTC. The genes are TRBV27 and TRBJ2-7; either TRBD1 or TRBD2 may fit D (5 bases each). Trimming pared 0 bases from V and 2 bases from J, leaving 5 bases between. Germline V gene sequence: CDR1 MNHEY, CDR2 SMNVEV (reference sequence). The CDR3 sequence is 13 residues long.

Note on this clonotype: Given a much more abundant clone one base away, this may be a read error. The chain carries TRBV6-1 and TRBJ2-3, with 9 nucleotides matching TRBD2. Per germline, CDR1 MNHNS and CDR2 SASEGT. The CDR3 extends over 17 amino acids. The V gene end was trimmed by 0 bases and the J gene end by 4 bases; junction bases not matched to a gene: 8. The CDR3 region is CASSEAIIAGVADTQYF. DNA for the CDR3: TGTGCCAGCAGTGAAGCGATAATAGCGGGAGTAGCAGATACGCAGTATTTT.

The table lists this clonotype with a few counts. This chain links TRBV7-2 with TRBJ2-6, with D tentatively TRBD2 (6 bases). Trimming took off 0 bases at V and 0 bases at J, with 9 bases between the two ends. Germline lookup yields CDR1 SGHTA and CDR2 FQGNSA. There are 17 residues in the CDR3. The CDR3 loop reads CASSLAPGGSGANVLTF. In DNA form, the CDR3 reads TGTGCCAGCAGCTTAGCGCCCGGGGGCTCTGGGGCCAACGTCCTGACTTTC.

This clonotype was counted a few times. The chain carries TRBV20-1 and TRBJ1-4; TRBD1 aligns across 7 bases. V dropped 0 bases and J dropped 4; count of bases not matched to a gene: 5. CDR1 is DFQATT and CDR2 is SNEGSKA in the germline V gene (reference sequence). The CDR3 spans 15 residues. CDR3 DNA: TGCAGTGCTAGAGATCCCCGGGACAGTAATGAAAAACTGTTTTTT. It codes for CSARDPRDSNEKLFF.

The table lists this clonotype with many counts. The V call is TRBV28, the J call TRBJ2-7; D is ambiguous. V was trimmed by 3 bases and J by 2 bases, leaving 11 bases between them. Germline V lookup: CDR1 MDHEN, CDR2 SYDVKM. The CDR3 length is 14 residues. The CDR3 protein is CASSFKGLTYEQYF. The CDR3 DNA reads as TGTGCCAGCAGTTTCAAAGGGCTCACCTACGAGCAGTACTTC.